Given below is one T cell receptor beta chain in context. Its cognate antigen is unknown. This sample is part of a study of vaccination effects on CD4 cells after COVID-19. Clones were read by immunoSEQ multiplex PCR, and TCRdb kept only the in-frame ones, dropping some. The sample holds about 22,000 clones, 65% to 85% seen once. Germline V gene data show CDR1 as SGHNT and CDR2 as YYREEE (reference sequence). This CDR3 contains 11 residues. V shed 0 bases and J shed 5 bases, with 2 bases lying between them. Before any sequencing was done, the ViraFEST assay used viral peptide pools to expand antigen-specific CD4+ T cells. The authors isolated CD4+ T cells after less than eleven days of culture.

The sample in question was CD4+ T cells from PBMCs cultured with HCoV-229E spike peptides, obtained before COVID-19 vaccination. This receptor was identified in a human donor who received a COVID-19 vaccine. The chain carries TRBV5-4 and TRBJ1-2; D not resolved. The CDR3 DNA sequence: TGTGCCAGCAGCTTGGAATATGGCTACACCTTC. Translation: CASSLEYGYTF. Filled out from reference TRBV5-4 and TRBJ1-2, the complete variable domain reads ETGVTQSPTHLIKTRGQQVTLRCSSQSGHNTVSWYQQALGQGPQFIFQYYREEENGRGNFPPRFSGLQFPNYSSELNVNALELDDSALYLCASSLEYGYTFGSGTRLTVV.